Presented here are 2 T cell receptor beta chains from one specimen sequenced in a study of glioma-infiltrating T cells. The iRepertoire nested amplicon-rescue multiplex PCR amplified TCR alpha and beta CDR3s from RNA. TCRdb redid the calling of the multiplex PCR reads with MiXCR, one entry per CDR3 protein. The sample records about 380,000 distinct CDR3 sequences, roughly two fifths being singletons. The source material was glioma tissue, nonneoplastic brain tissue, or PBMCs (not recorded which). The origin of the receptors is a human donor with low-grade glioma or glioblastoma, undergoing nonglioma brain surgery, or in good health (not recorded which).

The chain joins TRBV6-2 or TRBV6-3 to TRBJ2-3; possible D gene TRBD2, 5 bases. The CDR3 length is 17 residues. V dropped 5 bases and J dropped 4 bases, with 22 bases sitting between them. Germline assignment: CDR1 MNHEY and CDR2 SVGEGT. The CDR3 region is CASSHLISGIRADTQYF. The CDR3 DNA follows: TGTGCCAGCAGTCACCTCATTTCCGGGATAAGGGCAGATACGCAGTATTTT.

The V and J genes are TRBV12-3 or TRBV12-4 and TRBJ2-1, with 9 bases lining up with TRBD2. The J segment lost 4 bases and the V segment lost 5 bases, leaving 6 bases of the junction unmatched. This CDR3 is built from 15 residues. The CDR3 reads CASSLSGRLYNEQFF. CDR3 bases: TGTGCCAGCAGTCTGAGCGGGAGGCTGTACAATGAGCAGTTCTTC.